These 17 T cell receptor beta chains were all obtained from the same sample, sequenced in a study of shared clonotypes between healthy human individuals. TCRdb keeps only in-frame clones here, not all; method: immunoSEQ multiplex PCR. In the table there are around 1 million clones, roughly 72% of which are singletons. Sequenced input: memory CD4+ T cells sorted from blood. Specified subset: CD45RA-negative fraction. The origin of the receptors is a man aged 18 to 29 in good health.

The gene calls are TRBV7-8 and TRBJ2-7; unclear D gene. Germline V gene lookup returns CDR1 SGHVS and CDR2 FQNEAQ. Trimming pared 1 base from V and 2 bases from J, leaving 9 bases between. The CDR3 covers 14 residues. The CDR3 sequence: CASSLGPQAYEQYF. Here the CDR3 DNA reads TGTGCCAGCAGCTTAGGCCCGCAAGCCTACGAGCAGTACTTC.

This rearrangement joins TRBV2 to TRBJ1-5, with D uncertain. Germline V gene data show CDR1 as SNHLY and CDR2 as FYNNEI. V was shortened by 4 bases and J by 3 bases, with 7 bases between the two germline ends. This CDR3 has 13 amino acids. CDR3 coding DNA: TGTGCCAGCAGTGGCGGAAACAATCAGCCCCAGCATTTT. Translating gives CASSGGNNQPQHF.

The rearrangement joins TRBV7-8 to TRBJ2-2, with 13 positions matching TRBD2. The germline CDR1 and CDR2 sequences are SGHVS and FQNEAQ. The CDR3 is 16 residues long. With 6 bases clipped from V and 7 bases from J, the junction kept 8 bases outside the gene matches. Written as DNA, the CDR3 is TGTGCCAGCAGTTGGACTAGCGGGAGTTCTGGCGGGGAGCTGTTTTTT. Its protein is CASSWTSGSSGGELFF.

This clone is a singleton in its sample. Only one base separates this from a far larger clonotype, so it likely reflects a read error. The chain is built from TRBV6-5 and TRBJ2-7; no clear D gene. CDR1 and CDR2 (germline): MNHEY, SVGAGI. This CDR3 contains 13 residues. Trimming took 8 bases from V and 2 from J, leaving 13 bases between them. The CDR3 sequence: CASSESCAYEQYF. CDR3 nucleotide sequence: TGTGCCAGCTCAGAATCATGTGCCTACGAGCAGTACTTC.

For this clone: A read error may explain this, as a much larger clone is one base away. J is TRBJ1-1 and V is TRBV11-3; D is perhaps TRBD1 (5 bases). The CDR3 has 13 residues. Germline lookup yields CDR1 SGHNT and CDR2 YENEEA. V lost 1 base to trimming and J lost 4 bases, with 7 bases between them. The CDR3 is CASSLGGTTEAFF. The CDR3 DNA sequence: TGTGCCAGCAGCTTAGGAGGGACCACTGAAGCTTTCTTT.

This chain uses TRBV6-6 with TRBJ1-2, with 7 bases aligning to TRBD1. J gave up 2 bases and V 2 bases, and 2 bases lay outside the gene matches. CDR1 and CDR2 from the germline V gene are MNHNY and SVGAGI (reference sequence). This CDR3 has 14 amino acids. CDR3 amino acids: CASSYRDSNYGYTF. The CDR3 DNA sequence: TGTGCCAGCAGTTACAGGGACAGCAACTATGGCTACACCTTC.

V and J are TRBV27 and TRBJ1-2, with TRBD1 identical over 11 bases. V lost 3 bases to trimming and J lost 5 bases; unmatched junction nucleotides: 8. This CDR3 comprises 16 residues. Germline lookup yields CDR1 MNHEY and CDR2 SMNVEV (reference sequence). CDR3 coding DNA: TGTGCCAGCAGTTTCTCTGGGACAGGGGGTAGTTATGGCTACACCTTC. This gives the protein CASSFSGTGGSYGYTF.

With regard to this clone: A clone one base away is much larger, so this may be a read error. Within the sample, other DNA sequences also encode this same CDR3. The genes are TRBV30 and TRBJ2-5; no firm D call. Trimming cost V 0 bases and J 5 bases, with 4 bases left between them. CDR1 is GTSNPN, CDR2 SVGIG, per germline (reference sequence). The CDR3 has 11 residues. The CDR3 here is CAWSVGETQYF. CDR3 nucleotides: TGTGCCTGGAGTGTGGGGGAGACCCAGTACTTC. The full variable domain, in which reference TRBV30 and TRBJ2-5 provide the parts outside the CDR3, is SQTIHQWPATLVQPVGSPLSLECTVEGTSNPNLYWYRQAAGRGLQLLFYSVGIGQISSEVPQNLSASRPQDRQFILSSKKLLLSDSGFYLCAWSVGETQYFGPGTRLLVL.

V gene TRBV5-6 combines with J gene TRBJ1-1; 8 bases are shared with TRBD1. Germline V gene sequence: CDR1 SGHDT, CDR2 YYEEEE. V lost 4 bases and J lost 3; bases outside the gene matches: 5. The CDR3 runs to 14 residues. The CDR3 region is CASSGMTGDTEAFF. CDR3 nucleotides: TGTGCCAGCAGCGGGATGACAGGGGACACTGAAGCTTTCTTT.

The CDR3 DNA reads as TGTGCCAGCATCCCAGGTGACAGGGAGTATGGCTACACCTTC. Translating it yields CASIPGDREYGYTF. The chain recombines TRBV28 with TRBJ1-2; 7 bases match TRBD1. V gave up 7 bases and J gave up 5 bases; unmatched junction bases: 10. Germline-derived CDR1 and CDR2 are MDHEN and SYDVKM. The CDR3 is 14 amino acids.

DNA of the CDR3: TGTGCCAGCAGCCCCGGGACAGGGCGTCCGGGGGAGCTGTTTTTT. Translation gives CASSPGTGRPGELFF. The chain employs TRBV27 and TRBJ2-2, with 9 bases identical to TRBD1. This CDR3 has 15 amino acids. J gave up 8 bases and V 6 bases, and 10 bases lay outside the gene matches. CDR1 is MNHEY and CDR2 is SMNVEV in the germline V gene (reference sequence).

The rearrangement uses TRBV6-5 and TRBJ2-1, with 7 bases that match TRBD2. CDR1 is MNHEY and CDR2 is SVGAGI in the germline V gene. The CDR3 is made up of 13 amino acids. Germline trimming cut 6 bases from V and 4 bases from J; bases unmatched to any gene: 3. CDR3 coding DNA: TGTGCCAGCAGCAGGGACTATTACAATGAGCAGTTCTTC. Its protein product is CASSRDYYNEQFF.

This sequence joins TRBV28 and TRBJ1-5, with TRBD1 as a possible D gene (6 bases). This CDR3 comprises 16 residues. Between the trimmed V and J ends, which lost 4 bases and 0 bases, there was a span of 13 bases. Per the germline V gene, CDR1 is MDHEN and CDR2 is SYDVKM. The CDR3 nucleotides are TGTGCCAGCAGTTCACCAACAGGGCTTAGCAATCAGCCCCAGCATTTT. Protein: CASSSPTGLSNQPQHF.

This clone showed up just a few times. V gene TRBV2 combines with J gene TRBJ2-2, with a tentative D call TRBD1 (5 bases). This CDR3 is 15 amino acids long. Trimming shortened V by 6 bases and J by 2 bases, and 13 bases separated the two germline ends. The germline V gene has CDR1 SNHLY and CDR2 FYNNEI. CDR3 region: CASRPRQFNTGELFF. Here the CDR3 DNA reads TGTGCCAGCAGGCCACGACAGTTTAACACCGGGGAGCTGTTTTTT.

This clone showed up just a few times. Here the CDR3 DNA reads TGCGCCAGCAGCGGCATAGCGGGAGGGGGCACAGATACGCAGTATTTT. Residues: CASSGIAGGGTDTQYF. The rearrangement joins TRBV5-1 to TRBJ2-3; 11 nucleotides match TRBD2. Germline assignment: CDR1 SGHRS and CDR2 YFSETQ. Trimming took 4 bases from V and 1 from J; bases not matched to a gene: 5. CDR3 length: 16 amino acids.

The V and J genes are TRBV7-9 and TRBJ2-7; 8 bases map to TRBD2. The CDR3 runs 15 residues. Germline V CDR1 and CDR2: SEHNR, FQNEAQ (reference sequence). Trimming took 5 bases from V and 4 from J; bases not matched to a gene: 10. CDR3 nucleotides: TGTGCCAGCAGCGCCCTAGGACTAGCCGCATACGAGCAGTACTTC. Its protein product is CASSALGLAAYEQYF.

CDR3 coding DNA: TGTGCCAGCTCACCATATGCACCAGGTTCGTTTGTTGAGCAGTACTTC. Protein product: CASSPYAPGSFVEQYF. This chain connects TRBV18 to TRBJ2-7; D uncertain. Germline CDR1 and CDR2: KGHSH and LQKENI. This CDR3 is built from 16 residues. V lost 2 bases, J lost 7 bases, and 21 bases lay in between.